This passage covers 15 T cell receptor beta chains from one sample sequenced in a study of blood T cell repertoires in COVID-19. Profiled with immunoSEQ multiplex PCR; TCRdb holds only in-frame clones, not every one. The table has roughly 220,000 clones, more than 85% seen once. The sequencing input was peripheral blood. The receptors stem from a woman in her fifties or sixties with COVID-19, enrolled during active disease.

The rearrangement links TRBV11-1 to TRBJ1-1, with 9 nucleotides matching TRBD1. CDR1 and CDR2 from the germline V gene are SGHAT and FQDESV (reference sequence). The trim removed 5 bases at V and 11 bases at J, leaving 12 bases unmatched. CDR3 length: 14 amino acids. The CDR3 coding sequence is TGTGCCAGCAGCCCGGGGCCGGGGACAGGGAGCGCTTTCTTT. Residues: CASSPGPGTGSAFF.

This sequence joins TRBV6-1 and TRBJ2-1; TRBD1 matches at 9 bases. Looked up from germline, CDR1 is MNHNS and CDR2 is SASEGT. The junction had 1 base not matched to a gene; V was cut back by 2 bases and J by 2 bases. The CDR3 consists of 15 residues. The CDR3 reads CASSEYRGPYNEQFF. CDR3 DNA: TGTGCCAGCAGTGAATACAGGGGGCCCTACAATGAGCAGTTCTTC.

The rearrangement uses TRBV19 and TRBJ2-2; possibly TRBD1 for D (6 bases). Germline-derived CDR1 and CDR2 are LNHDA and SQIVND (reference sequence). This CDR3 has 13 residues. Trimming took 4 bases from V and 6 from J, leaving 9 bases between them. The CDR3 region has the DNA TGTGCCAGTAGTACACACAGGGCCGGGGAGCTGTTTTTT. This encodes CASSTHRAGELFF.

The gene calls are TRBV5-1 and TRBJ2-4, with 7 nucleotides matching TRBD1. Germline CDR1 and CDR2: SGHRS and YFSETQ. V was pared by 4 bases and J by 0 bases, with 13 bases of the junction left unmatched. The CDR3 contains 18 residues. The CDR3: CASSPLPTGAIAKNIQYF. Written as DNA, the CDR3 is TGCGCCAGCAGCCCGCTTCCCACAGGGGCCATAGCCAAAAACATTCAGTACTTC.

This chain joins TRBV6-5 and TRBJ2-7; possibly TRBD1 for D (6 bases). Germline V CDR1 and CDR2: MNHEY, SVGAGI. Trimming cost V 5 bases and J 7 bases, with 18 bases left between them. This CDR3 is built from 14 residues. The DNA for the CDR3 is TGTGCCAGCAGTACTGGGTACAGGGCTGGGGAGCAGTACTTC. It specifies CASSTGYRAGEQYF.

The V call is TRBV6-2 or TRBV6-3, the J call TRBJ2-7; D remains ambiguous. The germline V and J ends were trimmed by 2 bases and 5 bases, with 16 bases remaining between them. Per germline, CDR1 MNHEY and CDR2 SVGEGT. The CDR3 loop spans 15 amino acids. In DNA, the CDR3 is TGTGCCAGCAGTTACGTGGCAGCGCCCAACGACGAGCAGTACTTC. This gives the protein CASSYVAAPNDEQYF.

The gene calls are TRBV15 and TRBJ1-5, with 7 bases that match TRBD1. J was trimmed by 5 bases and V by 0 bases; bases with no gene match: 16. This CDR3 has 19 amino acids. Germline CDR1 is LNHNV and CDR2 is YYDKDF (reference sequence). In nucleotides, the CDR3 is TGTGCCACCAGCAGAGATTACAGGGGAAGGATTGGTTGGGATCAGCCCCAGCATTTT. It yields the protein CATSRDYRGRIGWDQPQHF.

The chain combines TRBV11-3 with TRBJ1-1; unclear D gene. Trimming cost V 1 base and J 3 bases, with 6 bases left between them. The CDR3 is 13 amino acids. CDR1 and CDR2 from the germline V gene are SGHNT and YENEEA. The CDR3 reads CASSLVRDTEAFF. For the CDR3, the DNA is TGTGCCAGCAGCTTAGTCCGGGACACTGAAGCTTTCTTT.

This chain links TRBV7-7 with TRBJ2-5, with 7 bases aligning to TRBD2. Germline V gene data show CDR1 as SSHAT and CDR2 as FNYEAQ (reference sequence). With V trimmed by 2 bases and J by 4 bases, 7 bases remained unmatched. The CDR3 covers 15 residues. The CDR3 DNA is TGTGCCAGCAGCTTAACCAGTGGGGGGGGAGAGACCCAGTACTTC. It translates to CASSLTSGGGETQYF.

This clone was seen just once. CDR3 sequence reads: CASLYYGQENEKLFF. The CDR3 DNA reads as TGCGCCAGCCTATACTACGGACAGGAGAATGAAAAACTGTTTTTT. V and J are TRBV10-1 and TRBJ1-4; TRBD1 matches at 7 bases. This CDR3 comprises 15 residues. Germline V lookup: CDR1 WNHNN, CDR2 SYGVQD (reference sequence). Losses at the gene ends were 8 bases for V and 5 bases for J; bases not matched to a gene: 11.

A remark on this clone: Other DNA sequences in this specimen translate into the identical CDR3. The V call is TRBV2, the J call TRBJ2-5, with D possibly matching TRBD1 (6 bases). The CDR3 totals 12 residues. The germline V gene has CDR1 SNHLY and CDR2 FYNNEI. V lost 6 bases and J 2 bases, leaving 7 bases between the germline ends. The CDR3 DNA sequence: TGTGCCAGCAGAGGGGGACAAGAGACCCAGTACTTC. Encoded protein: CASRGGQETQYF.

This chain uses TRBV7-3 with TRBJ1-1, with no clear D. The ends were cut back, 5 bases at V and 1 base at J, with 8 bases in the middle. The CDR3 totals 13 residues. The germline CDR1 and CDR2 sequences are SGHTA and FQGTGA. The CDR3 DNA reads TGTGCCAGCAGCCAACACCAGAACACTGAAGCTTTCTTT. The encoded protein is CASSQHQNTEAFF.

This rearrangement joins TRBV6-5 to TRBJ1-5; a weak D match, TRBD1 (6 bases). This CDR3 has 15 amino acids. Trimming removed 6 bases at V and 4 bases at J, with 16 bases between. Germline loops: CDR1 MNHEY, CDR2 SVGAGI. In DNA, the CDR3 is TGTGCCAGCAGCCGCTCGACAGGCCGGAATCAGCCCCAGCATTTT. The encoded protein is CASSRSTGRNQPQHF.

In the case of this clone: Other DNA sequences in this specimen translate into the identical CDR3. This chain connects TRBV24-1 to TRBJ1-2; 9 bases are a match to TRBD1. CDR3 length: 13 residues. With V trimmed by 4 bases and J by 5 bases, 1 base remained unmatched. The V gene's germline CDR1 is KGHDR and CDR2 SFDVKD. CDR3 in amino acids: CATSETGGYGYTF. The CDR3 region has the DNA TGTGCCACCAGTGAGACAGGGGGTTATGGCTACACCTTC.

This clone came up a few times. The J gene is TRBJ2-7, the V gene TRBV10-3; 10 bases match TRBD1. CDR3 length: 12 amino acids. V was pared by 10 bases and J by 5 bases, with 5 bases of the junction left unmatched. The V gene's germline CDR1 is ENHRY and CDR2 SYGVKD. The DNA for the CDR3 is TGTGCCACCTTGACAGGGGGCAACGAGCAGTACTTC. This codes for CATLTGGNEQYF.